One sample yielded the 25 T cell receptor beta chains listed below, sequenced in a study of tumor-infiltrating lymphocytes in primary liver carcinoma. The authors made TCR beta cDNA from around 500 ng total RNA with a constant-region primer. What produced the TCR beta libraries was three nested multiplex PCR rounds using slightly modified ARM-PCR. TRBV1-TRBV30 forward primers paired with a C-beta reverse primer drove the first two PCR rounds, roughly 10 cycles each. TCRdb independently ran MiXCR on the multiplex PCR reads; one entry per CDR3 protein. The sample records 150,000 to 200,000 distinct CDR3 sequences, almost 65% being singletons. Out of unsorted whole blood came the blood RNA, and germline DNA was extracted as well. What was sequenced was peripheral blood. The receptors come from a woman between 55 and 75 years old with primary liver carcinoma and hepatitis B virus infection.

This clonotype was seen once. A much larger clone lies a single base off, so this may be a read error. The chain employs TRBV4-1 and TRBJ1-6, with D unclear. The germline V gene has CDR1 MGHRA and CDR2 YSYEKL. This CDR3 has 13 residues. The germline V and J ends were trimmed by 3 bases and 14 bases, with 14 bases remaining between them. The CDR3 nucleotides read TGCGCCAGCAGCCAGCCCATCGGGGAGTCCCTCCACTTT. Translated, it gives CASSQPIGESLHF.

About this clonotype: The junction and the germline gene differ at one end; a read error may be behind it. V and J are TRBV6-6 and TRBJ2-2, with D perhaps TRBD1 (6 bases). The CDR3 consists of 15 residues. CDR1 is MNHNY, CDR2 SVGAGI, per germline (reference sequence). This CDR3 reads CASSEDRRSTEELFF. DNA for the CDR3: TGTGCTAGCAGTGAAGACAGGAGAAGCACCGAGGAGCTGTTTTTT.

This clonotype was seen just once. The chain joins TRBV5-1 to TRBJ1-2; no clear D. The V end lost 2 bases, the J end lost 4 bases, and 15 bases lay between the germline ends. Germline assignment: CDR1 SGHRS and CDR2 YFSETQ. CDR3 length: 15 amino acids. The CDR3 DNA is TGCGCCAGCAGCTTAGAAGGAACAGACTCCTATGGCTACACCTTC. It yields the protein CASSLEGTDSYGYTF.

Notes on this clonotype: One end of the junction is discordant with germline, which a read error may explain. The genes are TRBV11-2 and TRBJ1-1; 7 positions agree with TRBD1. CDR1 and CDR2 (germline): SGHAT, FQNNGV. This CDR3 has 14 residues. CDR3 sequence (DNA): TGTGCCAGGAGCTTAAGGGGGCCGAATACTGAAGCTTTCTTT. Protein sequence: CARSLRGPNTEAFF.

This CDR3 reads CASSSVLAGDTAAFF. In DNA form, the CDR3 reads TGTGCCAGCAGCTCAGTCTTGGCAGGGGACACTGCGGCTTTCTTT. V and J are TRBV11-2 and TRBJ1-1; D possibly corresponds to TRBD1 (6 bases). The CDR3 loop spans 15 amino acids. With 4 bases removed from V and 11 bases from J, the gap between germline ends came to 23 bases. In germline, CDR1 is SGHAT, CDR2 FQNNGV.

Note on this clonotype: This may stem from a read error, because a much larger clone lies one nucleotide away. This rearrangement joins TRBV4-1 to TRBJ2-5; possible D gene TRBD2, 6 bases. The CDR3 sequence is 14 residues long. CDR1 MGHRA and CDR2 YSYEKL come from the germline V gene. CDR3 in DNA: TGCGTCAGCAGCCAAGGAGGGTTTGAAGAGACCCAGTACTTC. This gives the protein CVSSQGGFEETQYF.

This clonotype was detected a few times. The DNA for the CDR3 is TGCAGCGTGGCTGGGATAGCGAGAGCATACGAGCAGTACTTC. Translation: CSVAGIARAYEQYF. The J gene is TRBJ2-7, the V gene TRBV29-1; D is perhaps TRBD2 (5 bases). The CDR3 is 14 amino acids. V was trimmed by 6 bases and J by 4 bases, leaving 19 bases between them. CDR1 is SQVTM, CDR2 ANQGSEA, per germline.

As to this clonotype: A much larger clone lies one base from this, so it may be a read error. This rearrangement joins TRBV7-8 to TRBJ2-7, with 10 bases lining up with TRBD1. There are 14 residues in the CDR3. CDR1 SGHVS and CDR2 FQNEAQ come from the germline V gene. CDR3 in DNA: TGTGCCATCAGCTGGGGGACAGGGGAAGGCGAGCAGTACTTC. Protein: CAISWGTGEGEQYF. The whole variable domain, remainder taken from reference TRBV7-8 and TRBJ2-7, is GAGVSQSPRYKVAKRGQDVALRCDPISGHVSLFWYQQALGQGPEFLTYFQNEAQLDKSGLPSDRFFAERPEGSVSTLKIQRTQQEDSAVYLCAISWGTGEGEQYFGPGTRLTVT.

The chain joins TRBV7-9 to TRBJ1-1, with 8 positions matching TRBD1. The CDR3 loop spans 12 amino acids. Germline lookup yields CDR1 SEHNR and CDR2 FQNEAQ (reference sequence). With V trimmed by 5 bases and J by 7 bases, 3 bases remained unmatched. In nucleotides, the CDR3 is TGTGCCAGCAGCCAGGGGGCCCTTGAAGCTTTCTTT. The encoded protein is CASSQGALEAFF.

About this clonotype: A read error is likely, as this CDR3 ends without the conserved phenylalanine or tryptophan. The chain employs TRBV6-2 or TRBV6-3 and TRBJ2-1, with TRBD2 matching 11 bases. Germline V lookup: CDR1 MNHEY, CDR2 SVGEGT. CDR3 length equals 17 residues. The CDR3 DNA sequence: TGTGTCAGCAGTTATGTAGCGGGAGGGCCCAATAGCAATGAGCAGTTCATC. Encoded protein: CVSSYVAGGPNSNEQFI.

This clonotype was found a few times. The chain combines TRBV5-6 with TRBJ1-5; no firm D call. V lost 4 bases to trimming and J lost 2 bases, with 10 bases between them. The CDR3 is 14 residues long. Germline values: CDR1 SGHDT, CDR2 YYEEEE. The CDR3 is CASSLGSGNQPQHF. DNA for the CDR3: TGTGCCAGCAGCCTAGGGAGCGGCAATCAGCCCCAGCATTTT.

The CDR3 DNA follows: TGCGCCAGCTCCCGGGGGAAATTTAATGAAAAACTGTTTTTT. Amino acids: CASSRGKFNEKLFF. This chain uses TRBV4-1 with TRBJ1-4, with D maybe TRBD1 (5 bases). The CDR3 totals 14 residues. Germline V gene lookup returns CDR1 MGHRA and CDR2 YSYEKL. The V gene lost 8 bases and the J gene lost 4 bases, with 14 bases spanning the gap.

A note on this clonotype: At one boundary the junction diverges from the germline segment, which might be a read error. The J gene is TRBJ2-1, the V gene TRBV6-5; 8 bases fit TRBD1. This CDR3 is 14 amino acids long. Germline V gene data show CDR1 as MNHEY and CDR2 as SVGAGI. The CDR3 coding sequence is TGTGCCAGCTTCAGGGACAGGTCCTACAATGAGCAGCTCTTC. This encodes CASFRDRSYNEQLF.

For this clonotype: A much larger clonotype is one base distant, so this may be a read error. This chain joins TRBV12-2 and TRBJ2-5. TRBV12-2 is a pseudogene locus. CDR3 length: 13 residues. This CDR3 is CVSRLYKQETQYF. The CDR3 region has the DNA TGTGTAAGTCGCTTGTACAAGCAAGAGACCCAGTACTTC.

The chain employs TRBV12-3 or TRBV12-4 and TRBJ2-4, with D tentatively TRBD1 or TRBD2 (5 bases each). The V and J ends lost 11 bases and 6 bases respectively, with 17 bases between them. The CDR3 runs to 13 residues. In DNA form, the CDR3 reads TGTGCCTGCAACCCAGGGAGTGCAAACATTCAGTACTTC. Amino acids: CACNPGSANIQYF.

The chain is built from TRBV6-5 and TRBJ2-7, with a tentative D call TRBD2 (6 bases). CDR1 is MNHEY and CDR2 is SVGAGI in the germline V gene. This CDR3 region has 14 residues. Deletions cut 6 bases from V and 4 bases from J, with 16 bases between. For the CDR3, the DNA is TGTGCCAGCAGCCTCCGACTAGTGGATTACGAGCAGTACTTC. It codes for CASSLRLVDYEQYF.

Here the CDR3 reads CASSSELAGAETQYF. Here the CDR3 DNA reads TGTGCCAGCAGCTCGGAGCTAGCGGGAGCAGAGACCCAGTACTTC. The chain employs TRBV7-8 and TRBJ2-5, with 10 bases identical to TRBD2. The ends lost 4 bases at V and 4 bases at J; junction bases unmatched: 6. Germline V gives CDR1 SGHVS, CDR2 FQNEAQ. This CDR3 has 15 residues.

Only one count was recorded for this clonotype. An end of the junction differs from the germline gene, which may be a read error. The CDR3 sequence is CVNSYSRGSGRESQYF. The CDR3 DNA is TGTGTCAACAGCTACTCCCGTGGTAGCGGGAGAGAGTCCCAGTACTTC. J is TRBJ2-5 and V is TRBV11-2; 9 bases agree with TRBD2. This CDR3 has 16 amino acids. CDR1 and CDR2 (germline): SGHAT, FQNNGV.

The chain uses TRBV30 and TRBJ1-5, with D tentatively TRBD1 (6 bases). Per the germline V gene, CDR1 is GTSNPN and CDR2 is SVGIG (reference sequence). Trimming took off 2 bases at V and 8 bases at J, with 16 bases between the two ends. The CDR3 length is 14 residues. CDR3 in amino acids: CAWSMGGGGKPQHF. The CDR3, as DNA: TGTGCCTGGAGTATGGGGGGAGGGGGGAAGCCCCAGCATTTT.

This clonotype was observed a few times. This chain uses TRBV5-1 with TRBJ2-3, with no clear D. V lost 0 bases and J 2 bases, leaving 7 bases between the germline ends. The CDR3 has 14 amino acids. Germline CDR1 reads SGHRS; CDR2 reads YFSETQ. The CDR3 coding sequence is TGCGCCAGCAGCTTGGGGCAGTACACAGATACGCAGTATTTT. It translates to CASSLGQYTDTQYF.

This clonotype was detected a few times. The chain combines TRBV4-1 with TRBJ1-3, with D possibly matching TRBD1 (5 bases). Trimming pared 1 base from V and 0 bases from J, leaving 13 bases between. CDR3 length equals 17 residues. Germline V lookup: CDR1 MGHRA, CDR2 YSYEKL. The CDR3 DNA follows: TGCGCCAGCAGCCAAGGGGGGGGTCGAGGCTCTGGAAACACCATATATTTT. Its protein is CASSQGGGRGSGNTIYF.

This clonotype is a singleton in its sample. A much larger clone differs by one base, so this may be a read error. Written as DNA, the CDR3 is TGTGCCAGCAGCCCTGAACAGAACCAGCCCCAGCATTTT. Translation gives CASSPEQNQPQHF. The V gene is TRBV6-5, the J gene TRBJ1-5; D remains ambiguous. The CDR3 totals 13 residues. Germline V gene lookup returns CDR1 MNHEY and CDR2 SVGAGI. Deletions cut 6 bases from V and 7 bases from J, with 13 bases between.

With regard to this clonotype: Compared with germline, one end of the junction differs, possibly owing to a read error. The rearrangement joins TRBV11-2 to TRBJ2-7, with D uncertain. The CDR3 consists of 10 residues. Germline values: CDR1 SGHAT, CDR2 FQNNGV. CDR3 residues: CASTHYEQYF. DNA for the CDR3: TGCGCCAGCACCCATTACGAGCAATACTTC.

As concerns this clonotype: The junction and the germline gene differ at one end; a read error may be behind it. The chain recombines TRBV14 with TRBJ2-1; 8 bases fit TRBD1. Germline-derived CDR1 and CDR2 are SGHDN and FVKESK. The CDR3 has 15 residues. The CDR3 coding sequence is TGTGACAGCAGCCAAGGGCAGGGGGCGTACAATGAGCAGTTCTTC. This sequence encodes CDSSQGQGAYNEQFF.

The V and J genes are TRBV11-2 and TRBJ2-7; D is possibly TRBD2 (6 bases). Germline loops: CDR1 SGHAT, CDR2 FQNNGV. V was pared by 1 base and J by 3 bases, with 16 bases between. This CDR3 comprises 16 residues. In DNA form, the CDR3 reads TGTGCCAGCAGCTTAGTGGTGTGGGGGGTCAGCTACGAGCAGTACTTC. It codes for CASSLVVWGVSYEQYF.